These 32 T cell receptor beta chains share one sample of origin, sequenced in a study of OX40 agonist ivuxolimab in advanced cancers. Clones were read by immunoSEQ multiplex PCR, and TCRdb kept only the in-frame ones, dropping some. The sample contains 100,000 to 150,000 clones, 85% to 95% of which appear only once. The source material was CD4+ or CD8+ T cells sorted from blood, sampled in a trial of the OX40 agonist ivuxolimab. Receptor source: an adult with an advanced solid tumor such as melanoma, head and neck, liver or kidney cancer.

The chain links TRBV4-1 to TRBJ2-6; D remains ambiguous. The CDR3 runs 18 residues. Germline V lookup: CDR1 MGHRA, CDR2 YSYEKL. V gave up 2 bases and J gave up 0 bases, with 14 bases separating them. Here the CDR3 DNA reads TGCGCCAGCAGCCAAATGGGCAGGTCTTACTCTGGGGCCAACGTCCTGACTTTC. Translation gives CASSQMGRSYSGANVLTF.

In its sample, this clone was seen once. J is TRBJ2-4 and V is TRBV2, with D tentatively TRBD2 (7 bases). V was shortened by 2 bases and J by 9 bases, with 20 bases between the two germline ends. The CDR3 contains 16 residues. Germline V gives CDR1 SNHLY, CDR2 FYNNEI. The chain's CDR3 is CASSESGGGLLAIQYF. CDR3 in DNA: TGTGCCAGCAGTGAATCGGGCGGGGGCCTGTTAGCCATTCAGTACTTC.

The chain carries TRBV29-1 and TRBJ2-3, with D possibly being TRBD2 (6 bases). This CDR3 has 16 amino acids. The V end was cut by 5 bases, the J end by 6 bases, with 24 bases between. CDR1 and CDR2 from the germline V gene are SQVTM and ANQGSEA. The CDR3 reads CSVSRLVGSGGDTQYF. Written as DNA, the CDR3 is TGCAGCGTTAGTCGACTAGTTGGGAGTGGGGGGGATACGCAGTATTTT.

The rearrangement joins TRBV19 to TRBJ2-7, with 8 bases lining up with TRBD2. The CDR3 loop spans 14 amino acids. With 5 bases clipped from V and 2 bases from J, the junction kept 5 bases outside the gene matches. Per germline, CDR1 LNHDA and CDR2 SQIVND (reference sequence). The CDR3 sequence is CASSRSGGPYEQYF. The CDR3 DNA follows: TGTGCCAGTAGTCGCAGCGGGGGCCCCTACGAGCAGTACTTC.

This chain links TRBV9 with TRBJ1-4; D unclear. Trimming stripped 4 bases from V and 6 bases from J, with 16 bases between. Germline values: CDR1 SGDLS, CDR2 YYNGEE. This CDR3 is 15 amino acids long. The CDR3 region has the DNA TGTGCCAGCAGCTCCCGACCTGGAGCTGATGAAAAACTGTTTTTT. Amino acids: CASSSRPGADEKLFF.

The V call is TRBV29-1, the J call TRBJ2-1, with 8 bases fitting TRBD2. In germline, CDR1 is SQVTM, CDR2 ANQGSEA. The trim removed 2 bases at V and 4 bases at J, leaving 4 bases unmatched. The CDR3 is 14 residues long. The CDR3 DNA sequence: TGCAGCGTTGAAACGGGGGGGAGATACAATGAGCAGTTCTTC. Its protein is CSVETGGRYNEQFF.

This clone was recorded only once. The chain uses TRBV11-2 and TRBJ2-2; possibly TRBD2 for D (5 bases). The CDR3 has 16 amino acids. The germline V gene has CDR1 SGHAT and CDR2 FQNNGV. Trimming shortened V by 3 bases and J by 1 base, and 12 bases separated the two germline ends. The CDR3 sequence: CASSFNRGQNTGELFF. The CDR3 DNA follows: TGTGCCAGCAGCTTTAATCGGGGTCAGAACACCGGGGAGCTGTTTTTT.

The chain links TRBV7-2 to TRBJ1-1; D is possibly TRBD1 (5 bases). Trimming pared 5 bases from V and 1 base from J, leaving 11 bases between. From germline, CDR1 is SGHTA and CDR2 FQGNSA. This CDR3 has 14 residues. Written as DNA, the CDR3 is TGTGCCAGCAGCCTGGGACGGACGAACACTGAAGCTTTCTTT. It translates to CASSLGRTNTEAFF. Looking up the rest from reference TRBV7-2 and TRBJ1-1 gives the full variable domain: GAGVSQSPSNKVTEKGKDVELRCDPISGHTALYWYRQSLGQGLEFLIYFQGNSAPDKSGLPSDRFSAERTGGSVSTLTIQRTQQEDSAVYLCASSLGRTNTEAFFGQGTRLTVV.

The chain couples TRBV5-4 to TRBJ2-1, with 8 nucleotides matching TRBD2. CDR3 size: 13 residues. The trim removed 3 bases at V and 15 bases at J, leaving 11 bases unmatched. Germline V gene lookup returns CDR1 SGHNT and CDR2 YYREEE (reference sequence). This CDR3 is CASSSPFREGRFF. The DNA of the CDR3 is TGTGCCAGCAGCTCCCCCTTCCGGGAGGGTAGGTTCTTC.

The V call is TRBV9, the J call TRBJ1-2; D is unresolved. The CDR3 is made up of 12 amino acids. Trimming cost V 4 bases and J 4 bases, with 8 bases left between them. Germline V gene data show CDR1 as SGDLS and CDR2 as YYNGEE. The CDR3 sequence is CASSLSRYGYTF. Here the CDR3 DNA reads TGTGCCAGCAGCTTAAGCCGCTATGGCTACACCTTC.

This chain connects TRBV5-1 to TRBJ2-7; TRBD2 matches 12 bases. CDR1 and CDR2 from the germline V gene are SGHRS and YFSETQ. The CDR3 is made up of 20 amino acids. The J segment lost 5 bases and the V segment lost 0 bases, leaving 18 bases of the junction unmatched. CDR3 DNA sequence: TGCGCCAGCAGCTTGGGGCAGACCAAGAGACTAGCGGGAGCGCGCAACGAGCAGTACTTC. This sequence encodes CASSLGQTKRLAGARNEQYF. The full variable domain, its missing parts supplied by reference TRBV5-1 and TRBJ2-7, is KAGVTQTPRYLIKTRGQQVTLSCSPISGHRSVSWYQQTPGQGLQFLFEYFSETQRNKGNFPGRFSGRQFSNSRSEMNVSTLELGDSALYLCASSLGQTKRLAGARNEQYFGPGTRLTVT.

The rearrangement joins TRBV7-2 to TRBJ1-1; possibly TRBD1 for D (5 bases). Trimming removed 5 bases from V and 2 bases from J, with 9 bases in between. This CDR3 has 13 amino acids. CDR1 and CDR2 from the germline V gene are SGHTA and FQGNSA. This chain's CDR3 is CASSPTANTEAFF. The CDR3 DNA follows: TGTGCCAGCAGCCCGACAGCTAACACTGAAGCTTTCTTT. Using reference TRBV7-2 and TRBJ1-1 for the parts outside the CDR3, the full variable domain is GAGVSQSPSNKVTEKGKDVELRCDPISGHTALYWYRQSLGQGLEFLIYFQGNSAPDKSGLPSDRFSAERTGGSVSTLTIQRTQQEDSAVYLCASSPTANTEAFFGQGTRLTVV.

The chain has TRBV7-3 and TRBJ2-2, with 11 bases aligning to TRBD2. Germline V gene sequence: CDR1 SGHTA, CDR2 FQGTGA. Germline trimming cut 1 base from V and 1 base from J; bases unmatched to any gene: 14. The CDR3 is made up of 21 amino acids. The DNA of the CDR3 is TGTGCCAGCAGCTTAAGTAGTTTAGGGACTAGCGGACTAAGGAACACCGGGGAGCTGTTTTTT. Protein: CASSLSSLGTSGLRNTGELFF.

This rearrangement joins TRBV6-5 to TRBJ1-5, with TRBD1 matching over 9 bases. The CDR3 runs 15 residues. Looked up from germline, CDR1 is MNHEY and CDR2 is SVGAGI. Trimming removed 6 bases from V and 4 bases from J; junction bases left unmatched: 7. The CDR3: CASSLQGALNQPQHF. As DNA, the CDR3 is TGTGCCAGCAGCTTACAGGGGGCGCTTAATCAGCCCCAGCATTTT.

DNA for the CDR3: TGTGCCAGTACCCCTCGGGGGGGAAGCCCCGGGGAGCTGTTTTTT. It encodes CASTPRGGSPGELFF. This sequence joins TRBV19 and TRBJ2-2; 8 bases are a match to TRBD2. V was pared by 7 bases and J by 6 bases, with 10 bases of the junction left unmatched. The germline gives CDR1 LNHDA, CDR2 SQIVND (reference sequence). This CDR3 contains 15 residues.

The chain carries TRBV11-2 and TRBJ1-4, with D possibly being TRBD1 (5 bases). Germline values: CDR1 SGHAT, CDR2 FQNNGV. V dropped 6 bases and J dropped 0 bases, with 11 bases sitting between them. The CDR3 is made up of 15 amino acids. This CDR3 is CASRSLGATNEKLFF. The CDR3 nucleotides are TGTGCCAGCAGGTCCCTAGGGGCAACTAATGAAAAACTGTTTTTT.

The rearrangement links TRBV11-3 to TRBJ1-1; unclear D gene. V was shortened by 1 base and J by 9 bases, with 9 bases between the two germline ends. Per the germline V gene, CDR1 is SGHNT and CDR2 is YENEEA. There are 12 residues in the CDR3. CDR3 in DNA: TGTGCCAGCAGCTTAGCCGCAGGTCAAGCTTTCTTT. It yields the protein CASSLAAGQAFF.

The rearrangement joins TRBV6-6 to TRBJ1-3; tentatively, D is TRBD1 (5 bases). The V and J ends lost 6 bases and 0 bases respectively, with 9 bases between them. The CDR3 runs 14 residues. Germline CDR1 and CDR2: MNHNY and SVGAGI (reference sequence). In DNA, the CDR3 is TGTGCCAGCAGGGACGGGACCTCTGGAAACACCATATATTTT. This sequence encodes CASRDGTSGNTIYF.

The chain carries TRBV5-4 and TRBJ1-4, with 10 nucleotides matching TRBD1. This CDR3 is built from 13 residues. The V segment lost 7 bases and the J segment 6 bases; nucleotides outside the gene matches: 3. Per the germline V gene, CDR1 is SGHNT and CDR2 is YYREEE (reference sequence). CDR3 DNA: TGTGCCAGCGGGACAGGGGTTGATGAAAAACTGTTTTTT. This codes for CASGTGVDEKLFF. The variable domain in full, with the rest retrieved from reference TRBV5-4 and TRBJ1-4, is ETGVTQSPTHLIKTRGQQVTLRCSSQSGHNTVSWYQQALGQGPQFIFQYYREEENGRGNFPPRFSGLQFPNYSSELNVNALELDDSALYLCASGTGVDEKLFFGSGTQLSVL.

The chain carries TRBV18 and TRBJ1-5; 7 nucleotides match TRBD1. From germline, CDR1 is KGHSH and CDR2 LQKENI. V dropped 6 bases and J dropped 5; count of bases not matched to a gene: 10. The CDR3 consists of 15 residues. The DNA of the CDR3 is TGTGCCAGCTCCATTTTGACAGGGAGGGATCAGCCCCAGCATTTT. Protein product: CASSILTGRDQPQHF.

The chain is built from TRBV6-5 and TRBJ1-2; 8 positions match TRBD1. This CDR3 has 12 amino acids. Trimming took 8 bases from V and 7 from J; bases not matched to a gene: 6. CDR1 and CDR2 (germline): MNHEY, SVGAGI. Here the CDR3 reads CASEIQGGGYTF. CDR3 in DNA: TGTGCCAGCGAAATACAGGGGGGTGGCTACACCTTC.

In nucleotides, the CDR3 is TGTGCCAGCAGTTTGGCGGGACAGGGACTTACAGATACGCAGTATTTT. Translating it yields CASSLAGQGLTDTQYF. The chain carries TRBV28 and TRBJ2-3, with 9 positions matching TRBD1. Germline values: CDR1 MDHEN, CDR2 SYDVKM. This CDR3 is built from 16 residues. V shed 3 bases, J shed 3 bases, and the junction held 7 bases outside the gene matches.

V and J are TRBV7-2 and TRBJ1-2; no clear D gene. The CDR3 contains 15 residues. Between the trimmed V and J ends, which lost 5 bases and 0 bases, there was a span of 13 bases. The germline V gene has CDR1 SGHTA and CDR2 FQGNSA. The CDR3 bases are TGTGCCAGCAGCCCTTCACAGAGCGCTAACTATGGCTACACCTTC. Encoded protein: CASSPSQSANYGYTF.

The chain couples TRBV11-1 to TRBJ2-1, with TRBD1 as a possible D gene (5 bases). V lost 3 bases and J lost 7, with 16 bases in between. CDR3 length: 15 residues. Germline V lookup: CDR1 SGHAT, CDR2 FQDESV (reference sequence). CDR3 sequence reads: CASSFEYGASNEQFF. The CDR3 bases are TGTGCCAGCAGCTTCGAGTATGGGGCTTCAAATGAGCAGTTCTTC.

This rearrangement joins TRBV5-1 to TRBJ2-3; the D gene is possibly TRBD1 (6 bases). This CDR3 has 15 amino acids. The V end lost 4 bases, the J end lost 5 bases, and 17 bases lay between the germline ends. In germline, CDR1 is SGHRS, CDR2 YFSETQ. This CDR3 reads CASSPGQTDRDTQYF. CDR3 DNA: TGCGCCAGCAGCCCCGGACAGACCGACAGAGATACGCAGTATTTT.

The CDR3 region is CASSPYQKVDNEQFF. The CDR3 DNA is TGTGCCAGCAGCCCCTATCAAAAAGTGGACAATGAGCAGTTCTTC. This chain connects TRBV28 to TRBJ2-1; D gene uncertain. Trimming cost V 6 bases and J 5 bases, with 17 bases left between them. Germline loops: CDR1 MDHEN, CDR2 SYDVKM. The CDR3 length is 15 residues.

V usage is TRBV19 and J usage is TRBJ1-4; D is unclear. The CDR3 is 14 residues long. Trimming took 3 bases from V and 8 from J, leaving 13 bases between them. Germline CDR1 and CDR2: LNHDA and SQIVND (reference sequence). Here the CDR3 DNA reads TGTGCCAGTAGTATTGGCCAAGGCACCGAAAAACTGTTTTTT. Translated, it gives CASSIGQGTEKLFF.

The rearrangement uses TRBV4-3 and TRBJ2-7; D is unresolved. The germline V gene encodes CDR1 LGHNA and CDR2 YSLEER. The CDR3 is made up of 17 amino acids. The V end was cut by 0 bases, the J end by 0 bases, with 15 bases between. The DNA of the CDR3 is TGCGCCAGCAGCCAAGATGTGCAGGCGTCTTTCTCCTACGAGCAGTACTTC. It specifies CASSQDVQASFSYEQYF.

The chain joins TRBV18 to TRBJ2-7, with D perhaps TRBD2 (6 bases). Germline-derived CDR1 and CDR2 are KGHSH and LQKENI. V was cut by 0 bases and J by 5 bases, with 20 bases left in between. This CDR3 has 17 residues. The CDR3 is CASSPPIPGRGRHEQYF. DNA of the CDR3: TGTGCCAGCTCACCACCTATCCCTGGACGGGGGAGACACGAGCAGTACTTC.

The CDR3 loop reads CASRTGGGNDYGYTF. Here the CDR3 DNA reads TGTGCCAGCCGTACCGGAGGGGGCAATGACTATGGCTACACCTTC. V gene TRBV6-4 combines with J gene TRBJ1-2, with 7 positions matching TRBD1. V lost 8 bases to trimming and J lost 3 bases; unmatched junction nucleotides: 12. Germline lookup yields CDR1 MRHNA and CDR2 SNTAGT. This CDR3 has 15 amino acids.

The rearrangement links TRBV7-9 to TRBJ1-1; tentatively, D is TRBD1 (5 bases). This CDR3 is built from 14 residues. Between the trimmed V and J ends, which lost 2 bases and 5 bases, there was a span of 12 bases. CDR1 is SEHNR, CDR2 FQNEAQ, per germline (reference sequence). CDR3 region: CASSLLGTATEAFF. In nucleotides, the CDR3 is TGTGCCAGCAGCTTACTTGGGACGGCTACTGAAGCTTTCTTT.

J is TRBJ1-1 and V is TRBV6-5, with D possibly TRBD1 on 6 matching bases. The CDR3 has 13 residues. In germline, CDR1 is MNHEY, CDR2 SVGAGI. Trimming removed 6 bases at V and 5 bases at J, with 13 bases between. DNA for the CDR3: TGTGCCAGCAGGTCTACAGGGCTTACTGAAGCTTTCTTT. It yields the protein CASRSTGLTEAFF.